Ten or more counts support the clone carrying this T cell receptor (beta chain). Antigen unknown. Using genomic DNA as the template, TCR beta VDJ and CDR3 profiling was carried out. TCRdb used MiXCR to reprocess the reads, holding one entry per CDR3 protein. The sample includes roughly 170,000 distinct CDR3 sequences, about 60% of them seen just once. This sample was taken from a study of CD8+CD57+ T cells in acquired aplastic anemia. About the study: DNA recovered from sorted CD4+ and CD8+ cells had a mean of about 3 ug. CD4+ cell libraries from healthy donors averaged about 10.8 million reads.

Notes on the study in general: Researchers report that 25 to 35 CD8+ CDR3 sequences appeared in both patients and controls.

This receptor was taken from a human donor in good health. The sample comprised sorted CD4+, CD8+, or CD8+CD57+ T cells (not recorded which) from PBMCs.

The CDR3 nucleotides read TGTGCCAGTCAAGCGGGTCTGAACACTGAAGCTTTCTTT. As protein: CASQAGLNTEAFF. This chain joins TRBV19 and TRBJ1-1; no definite D call. The V end was cut by 8 bases, the J end by 0 bases, with 10 bases between. Germline V gives CDR1 LNHDA, CDR2 SQIVND (reference sequence). The CDR3 runs to 13 residues.